This T cell receptor (beta chain) was profiled in a study of tumor and adjacent non-tumor tissue in lung cancer. TCRbeta libraries were built with three rounds of nested PCR, modified from ARM-PCR. TCRdb re-analysed the multiplex PCR reads in MiXCR, keeping a single row per CDR3 protein. The sample lists just over 200,000 distinct CDR3 sequences, 70% to 75% occurring once. This clonotype was seen once. No cell sorting was done before RNA was extracted from the tissue. The specimen was lung tumor tissue. The receptor comes from a man in his fifties or sixties with non-small cell lung cancer.

This CDR3 is CASREMTEYDPPLHF. In DNA, the CDR3 is TGTGCCAGCAGAGAGATGACTGAATATGATCCACCCCTCCACTTT. The chain employs TRBV11-2 and TRBJ1-6; no clear D. V shed 6 bases and J shed 11 bases, with 20 bases lying between them. This CDR3 contains 15 residues. Germline V CDR1 and CDR2: SGHAT, FQNNGV.